Listed here are 8 T cell receptor beta chains from one sample, sequenced in a study of cytomegalovirus exposure and HLA in healthy donors. The study ran its PCR with 60 Vbeta and 13 Jbeta primers. Produced via immunoSEQ multiplex PCR; TCRdb's table is partial and in-frame only. The sample records about 150,000 clones, approximately 73% being singletons. The specimen sequenced was PBMCs. All receptors derive from a man younger than 45 in good health and CMV-seropositive.

This clone turned up a few times. J is TRBJ1-5 and V is TRBV6-1; the match to TRBD1 covers 7 bases. J lost 0 bases, V lost 3 bases, and 5 bases had no gene match. This CDR3 comprises 16 residues. Germline CDR1 is MNHNS and CDR2 is SASEGT. The chain's CDR3 is CASSDRDSPSNQPQHF. The CDR3 region has the DNA TGTGCCAGCAGTGACCGGGACAGCCCTAGCAATCAGCCCCAGCATTTT.

This rearrangement joins TRBV5-6 to TRBJ1-4; D gene ambiguous. V lost 0 bases, J lost 0 bases, and 9 bases lay in between. Looked up from germline, CDR1 is SGHDT and CDR2 is YYEEEE. The CDR3 length is 16 residues. The CDR3 sequence: CASSLERDATNEKLFF. For the CDR3, the DNA is TGTGCCAGCAGCTTGGAACGGGATGCAACTAATGAAAAACTGTTTTTT.

The chain couples TRBV30 to TRBJ1-1; D may be TRBD1 (5 bases). This CDR3 contains 12 residues. CDR1 is GTSNPN, CDR2 SVGIG, per germline (reference sequence). With 5 bases removed from V and 3 bases from J, the gap between germline ends came to 10 bases. CDR3 coding DNA: TGTGCCTGGGCATGGGGCGACACTGAAGCTTTCTTT. Amino acids: CAWAWGDTEAFF.

The chain is built from TRBV7-3 and TRBJ1-1; TRBD1 matches 11 bases. The germline V gene has CDR1 SGHTA and CDR2 FQGTGA. After removal of 5 bases from V and 3 bases from J, the junction contained 11 bases not matched to a gene. This CDR3 contains 17 residues. The CDR3 sequence is CASSLGQGAGWDTEAFF. CDR3 DNA: TGTGCCAGCAGCCTCGGACAGGGGGCAGGATGGGACACTGAAGCTTTCTTT.

The rearrangement links TRBV5-4 to TRBJ2-5, with TRBD2 matching over 12 bases. Germline CDR1 is SGHNT and CDR2 is YYREEE (reference sequence). After removal of 4 bases from V and 3 bases from J, the junction contained 4 bases not matched to a gene. The CDR3 contains 15 residues. The CDR3 protein is CASSRTSGTEETQYF. DNA of the CDR3: TGTGCCAGCAGCCGGACTAGCGGGACCGAAGAGACCCAGTACTTC.

The sample holds a few counts of this clone. The chain uses TRBV30 and TRBJ1-6; 7 bases are shared with TRBD1. The CDR3 runs 14 residues. V gave up 2 bases and J gave up 5 bases; unmatched junction bases: 3. CDR1 and CDR2 from the germline V gene are GTSNPN and SVGIG (reference sequence). The CDR3 region is CAWSRTGDNSPLHF. Here the CDR3 DNA reads TGTGCCTGGAGTCGGACAGGAGATAATTCACCCCTCCACTTT.

J is TRBJ2-7 and V is TRBV10-3; D is ambiguous. Between the trimmed V and J ends, which lost 3 bases and 5 bases, there was a span of 11 bases. This CDR3 is 13 amino acids long. CDR1 ENHRY and CDR2 SYGVKD come from the germline V gene. The CDR3 nucleotides are TGTGCCATCAGTGAAATTTGGAGTAACGAGCAGTACTTC. This gives the protein CAISEIWSNEQYF.

This clone was observed a few times. The chain couples TRBV27 to TRBJ2-3; possible D gene TRBD2, 6 bases. CDR1 is MNHEY and CDR2 is SMNVEV in the germline V gene (reference sequence). The CDR3 runs to 14 residues. Trimming removed 3 bases from V and 2 bases from J, with 9 bases in between. The CDR3 here is CASSFAGTTDTQYF. DNA for the CDR3: TGTGCCAGCAGTTTTGCGGGGACCACAGATACGCAGTATTTT.